The 14 T cell receptor beta chains given below trace back to one sample, sequenced in a study of blood T cell repertoires in COVID-19. The data were produced by immunoSEQ multiplex PCR, yet TCRdb's version contains in-frame clones alone and is incomplete. The sample gives about 270,000 clones, less than 95% of which show up once; about 3% is in the top ten. The material sequenced was PBMCs or T cells enriched from blood (not recorded which). The receptors derive from a middle-aged man who had been exposed to COVID-19.

J is TRBJ2-2 and V is TRBV19; 9 nucleotides match TRBD1. Per germline, CDR1 LNHDA and CDR2 SQIVND (reference sequence). V gave up 7 bases and J gave up 5 bases; unmatched junction bases: 14. The CDR3 is 17 residues long. The DNA of the CDR3 is TGTGCCAGTAAGAAAGGGTGGCGGACAGGGGTGACCGGGGAGCTGTTTTTT. It specifies CASKKGWRTGVTGELFF.

This chain joins TRBV13 and TRBJ2-1; D may be TRBD2 (5 bases). Germline V gene data show CDR1 as PRHDT and CDR2 as FYEKMQ (reference sequence). V was cut by 3 bases and J by 10 bases, with 10 bases left in between. CDR3 size: 12 residues. CDR3 sequence reads: CASSFEGREQFF. CDR3 DNA: TGTGCCAGCAGCTTCGAAGGGAGAGAGCAGTTCTTC.

The chain couples TRBV5-6 to TRBJ1-4; tentative D call: TRBD1 (6 bases). Germline V gene sequence: CDR1 SGHDT, CDR2 YYEEEE. V was cut by 5 bases and J by 4 bases, with 18 bases left in between. The length of the CDR3 is 16 residues. The CDR3 here is CASSPGYRAGNEKLFF. The CDR3 nucleotides read TGTGCCAGCAGTCCCGGGTACAGGGCGGGTAATGAAAAACTGTTTTTT.

The chain couples TRBV28 to TRBJ1-1; 8 bases line up with TRBD1. Germline V gives CDR1 MDHEN, CDR2 SYDVKM. Trimming at V came to 6 bases and at J to 1 base, leaving 10 bases not matched to a gene. The CDR3 is made up of 16 amino acids. This CDR3 is CASSNRVGTGNTEAFF. The CDR3 DNA reads TGTGCCAGCAGCAACCGAGTTGGGACAGGGAACACTGAAGCTTTCTTT.

V gene TRBV19 combines with J gene TRBJ2-3, with D perhaps TRBD2 (6 bases). Germline CDR1 and CDR2: LNHDA and SQIVND (reference sequence). V was clipped by 4 bases and J by 5 bases, with 16 bases between them. The CDR3 is made up of 15 amino acids. Here the CDR3 reads CASSKSGLGRDTQYF. CDR3 nucleotide sequence: TGTGCCAGTAGTAAATCGGGACTTGGGAGAGATACGCAGTATTTT.

J is TRBJ2-1 and V is TRBV19; D ambiguous. Germline CDR1 LNHDA, CDR2 SQIVND (reference sequence). The V and J ends lost 3 bases and 10 bases respectively, with 7 bases between them. The CDR3 contains 11 residues. This chain's CDR3 is CASSIRREQFF. CDR3 coding DNA: TGTGCCAGTAGTATCCGGAGAGAGCAGTTCTTC.

The V gene is TRBV11-3, the J gene TRBJ2-1; TRBD2 matches at 12 bases. Trimming cost V 6 bases and J 10 bases; bases outside gene matches: 4. The CDR3 spans 13 residues. CDR1 is SGHNT, CDR2 YENEEA, per germline. CDR3 sequence (DNA): TGTGCCAGCAGTCGGACTAGCGGGACGGAGCAGTTCTTC. Its translation: CASSRTSGTEQFF.

This clone was detected only once. The chain links TRBV2 to TRBJ2-7; the D gene is possibly TRBD1 (5 bases). V was shortened by 2 bases and J by 0 bases, with 8 bases between the two germline ends. Germline-derived CDR1 and CDR2 are SNHLY and FYNNEI. The CDR3 covers 14 residues. The DNA of the CDR3 is TGTGCCAGCAGTGAAAGTGGGGCCTCCTACGAGCAGTACTTC. Translated: CASSESGASYEQYF.

V usage is TRBV2 and J usage is TRBJ1-4, with TRBD1 as a possible D gene (6 bases). The V gene lost 9 bases and the J gene lost 7 bases, with 12 bases spanning the gap. The CDR3 spans 12 residues. Germline V gene lookup returns CDR1 SNHLY and CDR2 FYNNEI. DNA of the CDR3: TGTGCCAGTCGACAGGCCGCTGAAAAACTGTTTTTT. This sequence encodes CASRQAAEKLFF.

The chain is built from TRBV11-2 and TRBJ2-5; 7 nucleotides align to TRBD2. The CDR3 sequence is 14 residues long. Germline V CDR1 and CDR2: SGHAT, FQNNGV. Trimming removed 1 base from V and 5 bases from J; junction bases left unmatched: 4. The CDR3 sequence is CASSLAGGGETQYF. CDR3 coding DNA: TGTGCCAGCAGCTTAGCGGGGGGTGGGGAGACCCAGTACTTC.

The rearrangement joins TRBV4-1 to TRBJ1-3, with a tentative D call TRBD1 (5 bases). In germline, CDR1 is MGHRA, CDR2 YSYEKL. Trimming took 4 bases from V and 6 from J, leaving 16 bases between them. The CDR3 extends over 15 amino acids. CDR3 in amino acids: CASSLNGGGKNTIYF. The CDR3 DNA reads TGCGCCAGCAGCCTGAACGGGGGAGGCAAAAACACCATATATTTT.

V and J are TRBV10-1 and TRBJ1-4; TRBD1 matches at 7 bases. Germline V gene data show CDR1 as WNHNN and CDR2 as SYGVQD (reference sequence). V dropped 3 bases and J dropped 8; count of bases not matched to a gene: 3. CDR3 length equals 13 residues. CDR3 sequence (DNA): TGCGCCAGCAGTGACTCGGACAGGGAAAAACTGTTTTTT. Translation: CASSDSDREKLFF.

The CDR3 bases are TGTGCCAGTAGTATGAGACCGGGACAGTCATACAATGAGCAGTTCTTC. Encoded protein: CASSMRPGQSYNEQFF. The chain combines TRBV19 with TRBJ2-1; 7 bases are shared with TRBD1. The junction had 9 bases not matched to a gene; V was cut back by 3 bases and J by 4 bases. The CDR3 spans 16 residues. Germline loops: CDR1 LNHDA, CDR2 SQIVND (reference sequence).

This rearrangement joins TRBV19 to TRBJ1-1; D gene uncertain. This CDR3 spans 13 amino acids. Deletions cut 2 bases from V and 1 base from J, with 5 bases between. Germline CDR1 LNHDA, CDR2 SQIVND (reference sequence). The CDR3 sequence: CASSINTNTEAFF. The CDR3 DNA is TGTGCCAGTAGTATAAACACGAACACTGAAGCTTTCTTT.